A selection of T cell receptor beta chains follows, all from one sample in a study of T cells in Graves' hyperthyroidism and ophthalmopathy. In TCRdb, the multiplex PCR reads were re-called with MiXCR into one record per CDR3 protein. The sample includes 800,000 or so distinct CDR3 sequences, roughly 40% of them seen just once. Sequenced input: blood. The receptors stem from a man between 18 and 29 years old with Graves' hyperthyroidism. Each CDR3 is given with its conserved first and last residue. A D gene is named only where the DNA matches it firmly. Clone size is given for some rows only: seen once, a few or many times, or a class if the clone is expanded.

v_call,d_call,clone_size,j_call,cdr3_nt,cdr3_aa
TRBV2,-,few,TRBJ2-1,TGTGCCAGCAGAGCCGGGCGGTACAATGAGCAGTTCTTC,CASRAGRYNEQFF
TRBV7-8,-,-,TRBJ1-6,TGTGCCAGCAGCTTAGGGATCAGCTCCTATAATTCACCCCTCCACTTT,CASSLGISSYNSPLHF
TRBV7-9,TRBD1,-,TRBJ2-2,TGTGCCAGCAGCTCCTGGGACAGTAGGAACACCGGGGAGCTGTTTTTT,CASSSWDSRNTGELFF
TRBV7-2,TRBD1,-,TRBJ2-7,TGTGCCAGCAGCTTAGAGTTGGACAGGGCTTACGAGCAGTACTTC,CASSLELDRAYEQYF
TRBV10-3,-,-,TRBJ2-2,TGTGCCATCAGCCGGGCAGGCACCGGGGAGCTGTTTTTT,CAISRAGTGELFF
TRBV24-1,TRBD1,few,TRBJ2-5,TGTGCCACCAGTGAGGTACGCACAGGGGACGGGGCCCAAGAGACCCAGTACTTC,CATSEVRTGDGAQETQYF
TRBV9,-,-,TRBJ1-3,TGTGCCAGCAGCGTAAACGGGGGCTTTGGAAACACCATATATTTT,CASSVNGGFGNTIYF
TRBV2,TRBD1,many,TRBJ1-4,TGTGCCAGCACCTCCGGACAGGGCTTTCGTGAAAAACTGTTTTTT,CASTSGQGFREKLFF
TRBV6-6,-,many,TRBJ1-5,TGTGCCAGCAGAGAGGGGGGTAACCAGCCCCAGCATTTT,CASREGGNQPQHF
TRBV13,-,once,TRBJ1-4,TGTGCCAGCAGCTTAGGAACAGGGTTTGAGAGCGAAAAACTGTTTTTT,CASSLGTGFESEKLFF
TRBV20-1,-,-,TRBJ2-7,TGCAGTGCTACCCTCAGAGGACTATTGGACTACGAGCAGTACTTC,CSATLRGLLDYEQYF
TRBV10-3,-,many,TRBJ1-4,TGTGCCATCAGTGTCACGGGTGGCGACGGCTCTAATGAAAAACTGTTTTTT,CAISVTGGDGSNEKLFF
TRBV5-1,TRBD1,many,TRBJ1-1,TGCGCCAGCAGCTGGAGCGACAGGGGGAACACTGAAGCTTTCTTT,CASSWSDRGNTEAFF
TRBV5-6,-,many,TRBJ1-6,TGTGCCAGCAGCTTGGGGCCAGGCTCACCCCTCCACTTT,CASSLGPGSPLHF
TRBV10-3,TRBD1,-,TRBJ1-5,TGTGTGGACAGGGCAAGCAATCAGCCCCAGCATTTT,CVDRASNQPQHF
TRBV19,-,-,TRBJ2-2,TGTGCCAGTAAGGTGTGGTCCACCGGGGAGCTGTTTTTT,CASKVWSTGELFF
TRBV20-1,-,few,TRBJ2-7,TGCAGTGCTAGTCTCCGGACACCACTTTCCCACGAGCAGTACTTC,CSASLRTPLSHEQYF